Here is one TCR beta chain with its context. Germline assignment: CDR1 SGDLS and CDR2 YYNGEE. This CDR3 contains 13 residues. V lost 7 bases and J 1 base, leaving 11 bases between the germline ends. This sample is part of a study of technical replicates of blood from a handful of donors. Some clones are missing from TCRdb's copy, which holds only in-frame ones; the method was immunoSEQ multiplex PCR. The repertoire holds around 68,000 clones, with roughly 97% as singletons. Sequenced: T cells isolated from PBMCs. V and J are TRBV9 and TRBJ1-1; D might be TRBD1 (6 bases). The clonotype was recovered from a human donor in good health. DNA of the CDR3: TGTGCCAGCGGGACAACAGGGAACACTGAAGCTTTCTTT. It yields the protein CASGTTGNTEAFF.